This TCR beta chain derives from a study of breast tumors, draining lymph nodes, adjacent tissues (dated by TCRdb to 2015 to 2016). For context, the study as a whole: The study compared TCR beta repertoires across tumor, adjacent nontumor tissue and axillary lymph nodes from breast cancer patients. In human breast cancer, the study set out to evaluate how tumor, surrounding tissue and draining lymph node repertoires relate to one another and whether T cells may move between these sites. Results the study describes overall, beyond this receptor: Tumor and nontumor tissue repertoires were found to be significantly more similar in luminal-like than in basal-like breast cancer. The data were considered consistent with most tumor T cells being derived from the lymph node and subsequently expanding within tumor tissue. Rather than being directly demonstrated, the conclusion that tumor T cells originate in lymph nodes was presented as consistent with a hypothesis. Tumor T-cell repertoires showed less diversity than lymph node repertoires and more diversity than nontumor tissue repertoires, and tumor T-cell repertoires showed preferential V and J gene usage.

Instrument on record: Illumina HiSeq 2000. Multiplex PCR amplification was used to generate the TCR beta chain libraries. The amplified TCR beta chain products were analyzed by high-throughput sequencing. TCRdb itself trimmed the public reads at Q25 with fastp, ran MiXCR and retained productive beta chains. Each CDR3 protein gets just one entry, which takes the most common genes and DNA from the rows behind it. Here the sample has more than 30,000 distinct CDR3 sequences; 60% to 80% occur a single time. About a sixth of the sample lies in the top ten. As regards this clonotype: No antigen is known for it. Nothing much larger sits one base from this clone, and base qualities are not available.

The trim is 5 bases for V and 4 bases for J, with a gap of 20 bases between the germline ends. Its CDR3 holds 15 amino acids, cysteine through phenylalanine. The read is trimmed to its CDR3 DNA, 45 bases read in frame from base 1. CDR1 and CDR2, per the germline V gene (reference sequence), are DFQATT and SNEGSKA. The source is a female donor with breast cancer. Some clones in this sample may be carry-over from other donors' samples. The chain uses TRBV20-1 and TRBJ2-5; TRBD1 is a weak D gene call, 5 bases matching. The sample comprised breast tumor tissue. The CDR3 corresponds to CSASPRAGRPETQYF. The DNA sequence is TGCAGTGCTTCACCTCGGGCAGGGCGCCCAGAGACCCAGTACTTC.